Each of the 17 T cell receptor beta chains below was sequenced from the same sample in a study of glioma-infiltrating T cells. Amplification of TCR alpha and beta CDR3 regions from RNA used iRepertoire nested multiplex PCR. TCRdb re-derived calls from the multiplex PCR reads in MiXCR, one entry per CDR3 protein. The sample has 93,000 or so distinct CDR3 sequences; around 30% are singletons. The sequencing input was glioma tissue, nonneoplastic brain tissue, or PBMCs (not recorded which). The receptors derive from a human donor with low-grade glioma or glioblastoma, undergoing nonglioma brain surgery, or in good health (not recorded which).

This clonotype has ten or more counts. The CDR3 sequence: CASSMDREAFF. Written as DNA, the CDR3 is TGTGCCAGCAGCATGGACAGGGAAGCTTTCTTT. The chain joins TRBV7-9 to TRBJ1-1, with TRBD1 matching 7 bases. Germline V gene sequence: CDR1 SEHNR, CDR2 FQNEAQ (reference sequence). Trimming at V came to 5 bases and at J to 8 bases, leaving 2 bases not matched to a gene. This CDR3 has 11 residues.

Of note for this clonotype: A much larger clone differs by one base, so this may be a read error. The chain joins TRBV7-6 to TRBJ1-6; a possible D gene is TRBD1 (5 bases). The germline V and J ends were trimmed by 6 bases and 10 bases, with 16 bases remaining between them. This CDR3 is 14 amino acids long. Germline V gene sequence: CDR1 SGHVS, CDR2 FNYEAQ. The CDR3 spells CASSPPGCGSPLHF. CDR3 DNA sequence: TGTGCCAGCAGTCCCCCAGGGTGTGGATCACCCCTCCACTTT.

This clonotype was seen at least ten times. The chain couples TRBV2 to TRBJ1-3, with D possibly matching TRBD1 (6 bases). V was pared by 6 bases and J by 0 bases, with 9 bases between. Germline assignment: CDR1 SNHLY and CDR2 FYNNEI. The CDR3 is 14 residues long. The DNA of the CDR3 is TGTGCCAGCAGGACAGGTTTCTCTGGAAACACCATATATTTT. As protein: CASRTGFSGNTIYF.

This clonotype was observed many times. The gene calls are TRBV27 and TRBJ2-7; D call uncertain. Trimming took 6 bases from V and 7 from J, leaving 10 bases between them. The CDR3 loop spans 11 amino acids. CDR1 MNHEY and CDR2 SMNVEV come from the germline V gene (reference sequence). CDR3 DNA: TGTGCCAGCAGCTCTATGTTTGAGCAGTACTTC. Amino acid sequence: CASSSMFEQYF.

This clonotype was seen more than once but under ten times. The rearrangement uses TRBV5-1 and TRBJ1-2; D gene uncertain. The CDR3 runs to 14 residues. V dropped 0 bases and J dropped 0 bases, with 6 bases sitting between them. From germline, CDR1 is SGHRS and CDR2 YFSETQ. This CDR3 reads CASSLGSSNYGYTF. Written as DNA, the CDR3 is TGCGCCAGCAGCTTGGGTTCGTCTAACTATGGCTACACCTTC.

This clonotype was observed a handful of times. The J gene is TRBJ2-4, the V gene TRBV2; a weak D match, TRBD1 (5 bases). The V gene lost 2 bases and the J gene lost 10 bases, with 15 bases spanning the gap. The germline V gene has CDR1 SNHLY and CDR2 FYNNEI. This CDR3 comprises 14 residues. The DNA for the CDR3 is TGTGCCAGCAGTGAAAGTACACAGGTGGCAATTCAGTACTTC. Protein: CASSESTQVAIQYF. The whole variable domain, filled in from reference TRBV2 and TRBJ2-4, reads EPEVTQTPSHQVTQMGQEVILRCVPISNHLYFYWYRQILGQKVEFLVSFYNNEISEKSEIFDDQFSVERPDGSNFTLKIRSTKLEDSAMYFCASSESTQVAIQYFGAGTRLSVL.

This clonotype showed up many times. The chain is built from TRBV12-3 or TRBV12-4 and TRBJ2-5, with D hard to call. Trimming shortened V by 5 bases and J by 2 bases, and 9 bases separated the two germline ends. CDR3 size: 13 residues. This chain's CDR3 is CASSTEIQETQYF. In nucleotides, the CDR3 is TGTGCCAGCAGTACCGAAATACAAGAGACCCAGTACTTC.

This clonotype was detected ten times or more. The chain uses TRBV7-2 and TRBJ2-5; the match to TRBD2 covers 13 bases. This CDR3 is 15 amino acids long. J was trimmed by 3 bases and V by 4 bases; bases with no gene match: 2. CDR1 is SGHTA and CDR2 is FQGNSA in the germline V gene. The CDR3 DNA follows: TGTGCCAGCAGCTGGACTAGCGGGGGCGAAGAGACCCAGTACTTC. Translated: CASSWTSGGEETQYF.

The chain has TRBV6-2 or TRBV6-3 and TRBJ2-3; D is perhaps TRBD1 or TRBD2 (6 bases each). The CDR3 runs 17 residues. Trimming took off 6 bases at V and 0 bases at J, with 19 bases between the two ends. In germline, CDR1 is MNHEY, CDR2 SVGEGT. In DNA form, the CDR3 reads TGTGCCAGCAGCGCGGACAGCGGAGGGGTAAGCACAGATACGCAGTATTTT. Translation gives CASSADSGGVSTDTQYF.

Points on this clonotype: Being one base from a much bigger clone, this may be a read error. Because the CDR3 is missing its conserved closing phenylalanine or tryptophan, this is likely a read error. The CDR3 protein is CATKRNTEAFL. CDR3 in DNA: TGTGCCACCAAGCGGAACACTGAAGCTTTCCTT. The gene calls are TRBV24-1 and TRBJ1-1; D not resolved. The V end was cut by 8 bases, the J end by 1 base, with 4 bases between. The length of the CDR3 is 11 residues. Germline CDR1 and CDR2: KGHDR and SFDVKD.

Only a few counts were recorded for this clonotype. The rearrangement joins TRBV19 to TRBJ1-1; D is uncertain. CDR1 and CDR2 from the germline V gene are LNHDA and SQIVND (reference sequence). Trimming pared 0 bases from V and 9 bases from J, leaving 11 bases between. CDR3 size: 13 residues. The DNA of the CDR3 is TGTGCCAGTAGTATAGATCGTTGGGGTCAAGCTTTCTTT. This sequence encodes CASSIDRWGQAFF.

Note on this clonotype: A much larger clone differs by one base, so this may be a read error. J is TRBJ2-1 and V is TRBV20-1, with D maybe TRBD2 (6 bases). The CDR3 sequence is 12 residues long. CDR1 and CDR2 (germline): DFQATT, SNEGSKA (reference sequence). CDR3 nucleotides: TGCAATGGGGTCGGGGGAAGGAATGAGCAGTTCTTC. This codes for CNGVGGRNEQFF.

In the case of this clonotype: A much larger clone differs from this one at a single base, so this may be a read error. V and J are TRBV6-5 and TRBJ1-1, with D perhaps TRBD1 (6 bases). This CDR3 is built from 15 residues. Per the germline V gene, CDR1 is MNHEY and CDR2 is SVGAGI. CDR3 sequence reads: CARSSYRAGNTEAFF. The CDR3, as DNA: TGTGCCAGAAGTTCCTACAGGGCAGGGAACACTGAAGCTTTCTTT.

The chain links TRBV3-1 to TRBJ1-2; a possible D gene is TRBD1 (5 bases). The CDR3 length is 13 residues. V was cut by 4 bases and J by 6 bases, with 12 bases left in between. Germline values: CDR1 LGHDT, CDR2 YNNKEL (reference sequence). CDR3: CASSRRQGDGYTF. The CDR3 DNA reads as TGTGCCAGCAGCCGCCGGCAGGGAGATGGCTACACCTTC.

The chain combines TRBV27 with TRBJ1-4; 9 positions agree with TRBD1. Germline V gives CDR1 MNHEY, CDR2 SMNVEV (reference sequence). V lost 6 bases and J lost 8; bases outside the gene matches: 4. This CDR3 is built from 13 residues. The CDR3 nucleotides read TGTGCCAGCAGACAGGGGGCGACGGAAAAACTGTTTTTT. Its protein product is CASRQGATEKLFF.

For this clonotype: Compared with germline, one end of the junction differs, possibly owing to a read error. The chain employs TRBV27 and TRBJ2-7; 12 nucleotides agree with TRBD2. The CDR3 totals 14 residues. The germline gives CDR1 MNHEY, CDR2 SMNVEV (reference sequence). In DNA form, the CDR3 reads TGTGGCAGCGGAAGACTAGCGGGGGCGGGGGAACAGTACTTC. Translating it yields CGSGRLAGAGEQYF.

A remark on this clonotype: The final CDR3 position lacks the conserved phenylalanine or tryptophan, pointing to a likely read error. This rearrangement joins TRBV3-1 to TRBJ1-4; 10 bases are shared with TRBD1. Germline V gives CDR1 LGHDT, CDR2 YNNKEL (reference sequence). After removal of 6 bases from V and 3 bases from J, the junction contained 4 bases not matched to a gene. CDR3 length equals 15 residues. The CDR3 protein is CASRADRGANEKLFL. CDR3 nucleotides: TGTGCCAGCAGAGCGGACAGGGGGGCTAATGAAAAACTGTTTCTT.